The 26 T cell receptor beta chains presented below share a single source sample, sequenced in a study of OX40 agonist ivuxolimab in advanced cancers. Sequenced by immunoSEQ multiplex PCR; TCRdb stores in-frame clones only, minus some. The table lists fewer than 75,000 clones, about 87% of them singletons. Sequencing was performed on CD4+ or CD8+ T cells sorted from blood, taken in a trial of the OX40 agonist ivuxolimab. The source of these receptors is an adult with an advanced solid tumor such as melanoma, head and neck, liver or kidney cancer.

The chain combines TRBV9 with TRBJ1-3; D might be TRBD1 (5 bases). The CDR3 has 18 amino acids. V gave up 4 bases and J gave up 0 bases, with 20 bases separating them. The germline V gene has CDR1 SGDLS and CDR2 YYNGEE. The CDR3 DNA reads as TGTGCCAGCAGCCTTACCCCGATGGGGGTCTACTCTGGAAACACCATATATTTT. Amino acid sequence: CASSLTPMGVYSGNTIYF.

The chain has TRBV10-1 and TRBJ2-2, with 7 bases that match TRBD1. There are 17 residues in the CDR3. Germline V gives CDR1 WNHNN, CDR2 SYGVQD (reference sequence). The junction had 11 bases not matched to a gene; V was cut back by 6 bases and J by 1 base. The CDR3 loop reads CASSVKLQGMNTGELFF. DNA for the CDR3: TGCGCCAGCAGCGTGAAGCTACAGGGGATGAACACCGGGGAGCTGTTTTTT.

The genes are TRBV11-2 and TRBJ1-4, with 10 bases matching TRBD1. Germline V gene lookup returns CDR1 SGHAT and CDR2 FQNNGV. This CDR3 contains 15 residues. J lost 4 bases, V lost 5 bases, and 4 bases had no gene match. The CDR3 DNA reads as TGTGCCAGCAGCGTCGACAGGGGGCGTAATGAAAAACTGTTTTTT. Its protein product is CASSVDRGRNEKLFF.

V and J are TRBV30 and TRBJ1-1, with 10 bases aligning to TRBD1. CDR3 length equals 17 residues. V dropped 2 bases and J dropped 1; count of bases not matched to a gene: 10. In germline, CDR1 is GTSNPN, CDR2 SVGIG (reference sequence). CDR3 residues: CAWSFLGDRGQNTEAFF. The CDR3 DNA sequence: TGTGCCTGGAGTTTCTTAGGGGACAGGGGTCAGAACACTGAAGCTTTCTTT.

V usage is TRBV27 and J usage is TRBJ2-7, with TRBD2 identical over 10 bases. Trimming cost V 5 bases and J 1 base; bases outside gene matches: 2. Germline V lookup: CDR1 MNHEY, CDR2 SMNVEV (reference sequence). The CDR3 has 14 amino acids. The DNA of the CDR3 is TGTGCCAGCAGTGAACTAGCGGGGTCCTACGAGCAGTACTTC. It is translated as CASSELAGSYEQYF.

V gene TRBV18 combines with J gene TRBJ2-1, with 10 bases lining up with TRBD1. This CDR3 contains 14 residues. CDR1 is KGHSH and CDR2 is LQKENI in the germline V gene. V was pared by 2 bases and J by 8 bases, with 3 bases of the junction left unmatched. As DNA, the CDR3 is TGTGCCAGCTCACCAGGGACAGGGGAGTATGAGCAGTTCTTC. It encodes CASSPGTGEYEQFF.

This chain links TRBV5-1 with TRBJ1-1; 11 bases line up with TRBD1. This CDR3 region has 14 residues. The junction had 3 bases not matched to a gene; V was cut back by 3 bases and J by 5 bases. Per the germline V gene, CDR1 is SGHRS and CDR2 is YFSETQ. In DNA, the CDR3 is TGCGCCAGCAGCTCCGGGACAGGGGGAACTGAAGCTTTCTTT. Translating it yields CASSSGTGGTEAFF.

The table lists this clone with a count of one. The chain employs TRBV6-5 and TRBJ1-2; D not certain. The V gene lost 5 bases and the J gene lost 1 base, with 14 bases spanning the gap. This CDR3 comprises 15 residues. Germline V gene data show CDR1 as MNHEY and CDR2 as SVGAGI. In DNA form, the CDR3 reads TGTGCCAGCAGTACCTCTATCCGCTATAACTATGGCTACACCTTC. Translated, it gives CASSTSIRYNYGYTF.

This clone was seen a few times. The V and J genes are TRBV5-1 and TRBJ2-2, with TRBD1 as a possible D gene (5 bases). CDR1 and CDR2 (germline): SGHRS, YFSETQ. CDR3 size: 16 residues. V was pared by 3 bases and J by 1 base, with 13 bases between. The CDR3 DNA sequence: TGCGCCAGCAGCTGGCTACCTCAGGGGAACACCGGGGAGCTGTTTTTT. It specifies CASSWLPQGNTGELFF.

This sequence joins TRBV6-6 and TRBJ1-5; 7 nucleotides align to TRBD1. Per germline, CDR1 MNHNY and CDR2 SVGAGI (reference sequence). With 6 bases clipped from V and 2 bases from J, the junction kept 4 bases outside the gene matches. CDR3 length equals 14 residues. The CDR3 loop reads CASSFGQGNQPQHF. The CDR3 DNA is TGTGCCAGCAGCTTCGGACAGGGCAATCAGCCCCAGCATTTT.

The CDR3 bases are TGTGCCAGCAGTTTTGGGGAGCGGGGGGCCCACAATGAGCAGTTCTTC. Its protein is CASSFGERGAHNEQFF. The gene calls are TRBV28 and TRBJ2-1, with TRBD2 identical over 9 bases. The CDR3 totals 16 residues. Germline V gene sequence: CDR1 MDHEN, CDR2 SYDVKM. V gave up 3 bases and J gave up 5 bases; unmatched junction bases: 8.

The chain uses TRBV5-1 and TRBJ1-3; 8 positions match TRBD1. There are 18 residues in the CDR3. V lost 0 bases to trimming and J lost 4 bases; unmatched junction nucleotides: 12. CDR1 and CDR2 from the germline V gene are SGHRS and YFSETQ. In DNA, the CDR3 is TGCGCCAGCAGCTTGGGGGAAAAGACAGGGGCGTTCGGAAACACCATATATTTT. This gives the protein CASSLGEKTGAFGNTIYF.

The chain employs TRBV28 and TRBJ1-2; 9 nucleotides align to TRBD1. Germline values: CDR1 MDHEN, CDR2 SYDVKM. V lost 6 bases to trimming and J lost 3 bases; unmatched junction nucleotides: 8. This CDR3 contains 15 residues. CDR3 sequence: CASRGLGQGDYGYTF. CDR3 nucleotide sequence: TGTGCCAGCAGGGGGCTGGGACAGGGAGACTATGGCTACACCTTC.

The V call is TRBV7-2, the J call TRBJ1-2; 7 bases map to TRBD1. Per germline, CDR1 SGHTA and CDR2 FQGNSA. The trim removed 1 base at V and 5 bases at J, leaving 7 bases unmatched. The CDR3 has 15 residues. DNA for the CDR3: TGTGCCAGCAGCTTAGAGAATAGGGGGCTATATGGCTACACCTTC. Protein sequence: CASSLENRGLYGYTF.

The chain employs TRBV11-1 and TRBJ2-7; 11 positions match TRBD1. The CDR3 contains 14 residues. Germline CDR1 and CDR2: SGHAT and FQDESV (reference sequence). Unmatched junction bases numbered 1, after V lost 4 bases and J lost 2 bases. CDR3 residues: CASSSGQGAYEQYF. The CDR3 bases are TGTGCCAGCAGCTCGGGACAGGGGGCCTACGAGCAGTACTTC.

The chain couples TRBV28 to TRBJ1-2; 10 nucleotides match TRBD1. This CDR3 has 16 residues. Trimming at V came to 4 bases and at J to 0 bases, leaving 5 bases not matched to a gene. Germline V gives CDR1 MDHEN, CDR2 SYDVKM. This chain's CDR3 is CASSSIGTGANYGYTF. Written as DNA, the CDR3 is TGTGCCAGCAGTTCCATAGGGACAGGGGCTAACTATGGCTACACCTTC.

The chain has TRBV2 and TRBJ1-1, with D unclear. Germline V gene sequence: CDR1 SNHLY, CDR2 FYNNEI. This CDR3 comprises 12 residues. V shed 3 bases and J shed 3 bases, with 5 bases lying between them. The CDR3 bases are TGTGCCAGCAGTGAGCTCGACACTGAAGCTTTCTTT. It encodes CASSELDTEAFF.

The chain couples TRBV9 to TRBJ1-2; D gene uncertain. V was trimmed by 0 bases and J by 5 bases, leaving 17 bases between them. The germline gives CDR1 SGDLS, CDR2 YYNGEE. CDR3 length: 16 amino acids. The CDR3 nucleotides read TGTGCCAGCAGCGTAGACTGGACGGTCCGAAGTTATGGCTACACCTTC. Protein sequence: CASSVDWTVRSYGYTF.

This clone was counted a few times. The chain recombines TRBV28 with TRBJ1-6; TRBD1 matches 12 bases. The V and J ends lost 6 bases and 17 bases, in that order; junction bases with no gene match: 14. Germline values: CDR1 MDHEN, CDR2 SYDVKM. The CDR3 runs to 15 residues. CDR3 loop: CASRDPGTGGHFFHF. In DNA form, the CDR3 reads TGTGCCAGCAGGGACCCCGGGACAGGGGGCCACTTCTTCCACTTT.

The J gene is TRBJ1-2, the V gene TRBV19; D is uncertain. V lost 3 bases and J lost 12, with 11 bases in between. The CDR3 runs 11 residues. CDR1 is LNHDA, CDR2 SQIVND, per germline (reference sequence). CDR3 coding DNA: TGTGCCAGTAGTATCGGCAGCCTCAACACCTTC. This gives the protein CASSIGSLNTF.

The V call is TRBV18, the J call TRBJ2-5; perhaps TRBD1 as D (5 bases). V lost 0 bases, J lost 4 bases, and 12 bases lay in between. This CDR3 has 15 residues. From germline, CDR1 is KGHSH and CDR2 LQKENI. The CDR3 region is CASSPPQWGGETQYF. For the CDR3, the DNA is TGTGCCAGCTCACCACCGCAGTGGGGCGGAGAGACCCAGTACTTC.

The V and J genes are TRBV11-3 and TRBJ2-1, with 7 bases fitting TRBD1. The V gene's germline CDR1 is SGHNT and CDR2 YENEEA. The V segment lost 5 bases and the J segment 0 bases; nucleotides outside the gene matches: 10. This CDR3 contains 17 residues. CDR3 bases: TGTGCCAGCAGCCCGCGCAACAGGGGCCCCTCCTACAATGAGCAGTTCTTC. This gives the protein CASSPRNRGPSYNEQFF. The full variable domain, in which reference TRBV11-3 and TRBJ2-1 provide the parts outside the CDR3, is EAGVVQSPRYKIIEKKQPVAFWCNPISGHNTLYWYLQNLGQGPELLIRYENEEAVDDSQLPKDRFSAERLKGVDSTLKIQPAELGDSAVYLCASSPRNRGPSYNEQFFGPGTRLTVL.

The DNA for the CDR3 is TGTGCCAGCAGACAACCCGGACGGGAGGGGACCCAGCATTTT. Its translation is CASRQPGREGTQHF. The chain recombines TRBV28 with TRBJ1-5; tentative D call: TRBD1 (5 bases). V was pared by 6 bases and J by 11 bases, with 20 bases between. Germline V gives CDR1 MDHEN, CDR2 SYDVKM. CDR3 length equals 14 residues.

This chain uses TRBV6-1 with TRBJ2-7; no reliable D call. Germline CDR1 and CDR2: MNHNS and SASEGT. CDR3 length: 14 residues. Trimming cost V 0 bases and J 3 bases, with 9 bases left between them. CDR3 bases: TGTGCCAGCAGTGAAGCGCCGCGCCTCTACGAGCAGTACTTC. Translated: CASSEAPRLYEQYF.

The CDR3 region has the DNA TGTGCCAGCAGTTACCGGGGACAGGGGACGTACGAGCAGTACTTC. This sequence encodes CASSYRGQGTYEQYF. The chain uses TRBV6-5 and TRBJ2-7, with 10 bases identical to TRBD1. The germline CDR1 and CDR2 sequences are MNHEY and SVGAGI. The J segment lost 4 bases and the V segment lost 2 bases, leaving 5 bases of the junction unmatched. The CDR3 runs 15 residues.

The V call is TRBV5-5, the J call TRBJ1-1, with D hard to call. The germline V and J ends were trimmed by 0 bases and 7 bases, with 4 bases remaining between them. Germline V CDR1 and CDR2: SGHKS, YYEKEE (reference sequence). The CDR3 consists of 11 residues. The CDR3 nucleotides are TGTGCCAGCAGCTTGGGGAGTGAAGCTTTCTTT. This translates into CASSLGSEAFF.